This T cell receptor beta chain appears in the sequencing data of a study of blood T cell repertoires in COVID-19. Across the study: Samples representing acute and convalescent COVID-19 were sourced from the United States, Italy and Spain. PBMCs, B-cell-depleted T cells, or T cells were the source of the cDNA or gDNA that made up the material.

Authors' methods: The authors estimated nucleated cell counts from reference gene primer amplification. Measured with immunoSEQ multiplex PCR; TCRdb has only the in-frame clones, and not every one. V, J and clone size derive from that table, while D and trimming were established from the DNA sequence. The repertoire holds about 96,000 clones, with around 81% as singletons. Germline V lookup: CDR1 SGHVS, CDR2 FNYEAQ. V trimming: 5 bases; J trimming: 1 base; junction bases outside the gene matches: 10. The CDR3 spans 16 residues. The chain uses TRBV7-6 and TRBJ2-5; 7 bases match TRBD2. The sequencing input was peripheral blood. The receptor comes from a man aged 50-59 years who had recovered from COVID-19. The CDR3 loop reads CASSLRWGGTQETQYF. CDR3 coding DNA: TGTGCCAGCAGCCTCCGCTGGGGGGGAACCCAAGAGACCCAGTACTTC.